This paragraph reports one T cell receptor beta chain. Its matching antigen is unknown. The data originate from a study of T-cell memory formation after mild COVID-19. Background on the study: The TCR clusters were mostly specific to one donor. Study conclusions and caveats: Clones shrinking from day 15 to 85 showed even CD4/CD8 mixes; later expanders tilted CD4+. The appearance of some responding clones in pre-infection memory suggested that cross-reactive memory joined.

Researchers used 5'RACE with constant-segment primers to make TCR alpha and TCR beta cDNA libraries that carry sample barcodes and UMIs. TCRdb re-called the 5' RACE reads through MiXCR, storing one row per CDR3 protein. The table has fewer than 650,000 distinct CDR3 sequences, about a fifth seen once. There are 15 residues in the CDR3. Germline trimming cut 5 bases from V and 4 bases from J; bases unmatched to any gene: 6. Germline lookup yields CDR1 SGHDN and CDR2 FVKESK. This sequence originates from an adult woman who had mild COVID-19 (a few samples of this study predate the infection). Cell type and time point are not known. Sequencing was carried out using PBMCs or a T cell subset sorted from them (not recorded which). The V and J genes are TRBV14 and TRBJ1-2; 11 positions agree with TRBD1. CDR3 region: CASSNTGTGGYGYTF. DNA of the CDR3: TGTGCCAGCAGCAATACCGGGACAGGGGGCTATGGCTACACCTTC.